This T cell receptor (beta chain) is from a study of read filtering for tumor transcriptome and immune sequencing. Study-level background: Transcriptome libraries were built from DNase-treated RNA. General study results and limits: Correlation between methods rose after single-read clonotypes were removed. IR-seq captured clonotypes deeper and more reliably than RNA-seq. About 81.9% of IR-seq clonotypes had a single read, yet these held approximately 4% of reads.

Molecular barcoded adaptors covering alpha/delta and beta/gamma chains were used on roughly 370 ng RNA. TCRdb analysed the reads with MiXCR anew, one entry per CDR3 protein. The table records 65,000 or so distinct CDR3 sequences, less than 20% of them present only once. On this clonotype: Its specificity is unknown.

V was trimmed by 6 bases and J by 8 bases, leaving 17 bases between them. The CDR3 has 14 amino acids. Germline V gene data show CDR1 as SEHNR and CDR2 as FQNEAQ (reference sequence). Sequenced sample: a population of CD138-negative cells sorted from bone marrow. This sequence originates from a donor at least 40 years old with multiple myeloma. V usage is TRBV7-9 and J usage is TRBJ2-1; D tentatively reads TRBD1 or TRBD2 (5 bases each). The CDR3 protein is CASSSTRGPHEQFF. The CDR3 DNA follows: TGTGCCAGCAGTTCCACCCGGGGCCCCCATGAGCAGTTCTTC.